The clone carrying this T cell receptor (beta chain) was counted a single time. This record comes from a study of cytomegalovirus exposure and HLA in healthy donors. 60 Vbeta and 13 Jbeta primers were used in PCR. Some clones are missing from TCRdb's copy, which holds only in-frame ones; the method was immunoSEQ multiplex PCR. The data hold approximately 150,000 clones, with around 81% observed a single time. The CDR3 loop spans 14 amino acids. J was trimmed by 7 bases and V by 5 bases; bases with no gene match: 5. Germline values: CDR1 SEHNR, CDR2 FQNEAQ (reference sequence). V gene TRBV7-9 combines with J gene TRBJ2-1; 10 nucleotides line up with TRBD1. The sequenced sample was PBMCs. The receptor's source is a man aged 40-55 years in good health and CMV-seronegative. The CDR3 reads CASSNGQGGNEQFF. The CDR3 region has the DNA TGTGCCAGCAGCAATGGACAGGGGGGGAATGAGCAGTTCTTC.